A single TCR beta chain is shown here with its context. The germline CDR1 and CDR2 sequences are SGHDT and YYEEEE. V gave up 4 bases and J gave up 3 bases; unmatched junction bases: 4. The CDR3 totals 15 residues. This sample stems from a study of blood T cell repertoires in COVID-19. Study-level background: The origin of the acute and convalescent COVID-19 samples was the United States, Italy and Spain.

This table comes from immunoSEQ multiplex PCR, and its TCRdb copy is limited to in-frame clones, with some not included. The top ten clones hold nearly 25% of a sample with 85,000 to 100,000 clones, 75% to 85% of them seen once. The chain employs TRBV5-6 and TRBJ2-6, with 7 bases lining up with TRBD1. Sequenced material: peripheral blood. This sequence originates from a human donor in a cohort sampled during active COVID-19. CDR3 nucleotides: TGTGCCAGCAGCCGACAGGGCAATGGGGCCAACGTCCTGACTTTC. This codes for CASSRQGNGANVLTF.